These T cell receptor beta chains were read from a single sample in a study of long-term antiretroviral therapy in people with HIV. Here immunoSEQ multiplex PCR was the method, and the copy in TCRdb shows in-frame clones only, minus some. The repertoire holds fewer than 45,000 clones, with 85% to 95% as singletons. The sample consisted of unsorted PBMCs, taken 4.1 years after starting antiretroviral therapy. These receptors were obtained from a woman aged 50 to 65 with HIV. CDR3s include the opening cysteine and the closing phenylalanine or tryptophan. D genes are given only for firm matches. A clone size is listed for some rows: how often the clone was seen (once, few, many), or a class if it is expanded.

j_gene: TRBJ1-4; v_gene: TRBV19; abundance: .; d_gene: .; CDR3aa: CASYNRGATNEKLFF; CDR3nt: TGTGCCAGTTATAATCGGGGGGCAACTAATGAAAAACTGTTTTTT
j_gene: TRBJ1-5; v_gene: TRBV7-9; abundance: .; d_gene: .; CDR3aa: CASSQVQNQPQHF; CDR3nt: TGTGCCAGCAGCCAAGTACAGAATCAGCCCCAGCATTTT
j_gene: TRBJ2-1; v_gene: TRBV11-3; abundance: once; d_gene: TRBD2; CDR3aa: CASSLKGTSFYNEQFF; CDR3nt: TGTGCCAGCAGCTTAAAGGGGACTAGTTTCTACAATGAGCAGTTCTTC
j_gene: TRBJ2-7; v_gene: TRBV5-6; abundance: .; d_gene: TRBD1; CDR3aa: CASSPGTGGDPYEQYF; CDR3nt: TGTGCCAGCAGCCCCGGGACAGGGGGCGACCCCTACGAGCAGTACTTC
j_gene: TRBJ2-7; v_gene: TRBV7-9; abundance: .; d_gene: TRBD1; CDR3aa: CASSFDDRGEQYF; CDR3nt: TGTGCCAGCAGCTTTGACGACAGGGGTGAGCAGTACTTC
j_gene: TRBJ1-2; v_gene: TRBV30; abundance: .; d_gene: .; CDR3aa: CAGTPQGRGGYTF; CDR3nt: TGTGCCGGGACCCCACAGGGACGTGGTGGCTACACCTTC
j_gene: TRBJ1-1; v_gene: TRBV2; abundance: .; d_gene: .; CDR3aa: CASTVASTEAFF; CDR3nt: TGTGCCAGTACGGTGGCGAGCACTGAAGCTTTCTTT
j_gene: TRBJ2-1; v_gene: TRBV19; abundance: .; d_gene: .; CDR3aa: CASSMEGLSYNEQFF; CDR3nt: TGTGCCAGTAGTATGGAGGGACTCTCCTACAATGAGCAGTTCTTC
j_gene: TRBJ2-7; v_gene: TRBV9; abundance: .; d_gene: .; CDR3aa: CASSGGPFTYEQYF; CDR3nt: TGTGCCAGCAGCGGCGGGCCCTTTACCTACGAGCAGTACTTC
j_gene: TRBJ2-3; v_gene: TRBV5-1; abundance: .; d_gene: TRBD1; CDR3aa: CASSPGQPFTDTQYF; CDR3nt: TGCGCCAGCAGCCCGGGACAGCCATTCACAGATACGCAGTATTTT
j_gene: TRBJ2-7; v_gene: TRBV25-1; abundance: .; d_gene: .; CDR3aa: CATSRGEQYF; CDR3nt: TGTGCCACCAGTCGGGGGGAGCAGTACTTC
j_gene: TRBJ1-1; v_gene: TRBV19; abundance: .; d_gene: .; CDR3aa: CASSPGQGRTEAFF; CDR3nt: TGTGCCAGTAGTCCGGGGCAGGGGCGGACTGAAGCTTTCTTT
j_gene: TRBJ2-7; v_gene: TRBV5-1; abundance: .; d_gene: TRBD1; CDR3aa: CASSRGTGYYYEQYF; CDR3nt: TGCGCCAGCAGCAGAGGGACAGGGTATTACTACGAGCAGTACTTC
j_gene: TRBJ2-1; v_gene: TRBV6-4; abundance: .; d_gene: .; CDR3aa: CASSDASGSSYNEQFF; CDR3nt: TGTGCCAGCAGTGACGCGAGCGGTAGCTCCTACAATGAGCAGTTCTTC
j_gene: TRBJ2-7; v_gene: TRBV5-4; abundance: .; d_gene: .; CDR3aa: CASSLGSDATYEQYF; CDR3nt: TGTGCCAGCAGCTTGGGGTCGGATGCTACCTACGAGCAGTACTTC
j_gene: TRBJ1-4; v_gene: TRBV7-9; abundance: .; d_gene: .; CDR3aa: CASSLEGGTNEKLFF; CDR3nt: TGTGCCAGCAGCTTAGAGGGCGGAACTAATGAAAAACTGTTTTTT
j_gene: TRBJ1-5; v_gene: TRBV2; abundance: .; d_gene: .; CDR3aa: CASSEEFGGSNQPQHF; CDR3nt: TGTGCCAGCAGTGAGGAGTTTGGGGGCAGCAATCAGCCCCAGCATTTT
j_gene: TRBJ1-6; v_gene: TRBV9; abundance: .; d_gene: .; CDR3aa: CASSVGQGIPPLHF; CDR3nt: TGTGCCAGCAGCGTGGGCCAGGGAATCCCACCCCTCCACTTT
j_gene: TRBJ1-2; v_gene: TRBV6-1; abundance: .; d_gene: .; CDR3aa: CASSEANKYGGYTF; CDR3nt: TGTGCCAGCAGTGAAGCGAACAAATATGGTGGCTACACCTTC
j_gene: TRBJ2-3; v_gene: TRBV11-2; abundance: .; d_gene: TRBD2; CDR3aa: CASSLAGGYTDTQYF; CDR3nt: TGTGCCAGCAGTTTAGCGGGGGGGTACACAGATACGCAGTATTTT
j_gene: TRBJ2-5; v_gene: TRBV30; abundance: .; d_gene: .; CDR3aa: CAWRARIQETQYF; CDR3nt: TGTGCCTGGAGGGCCAGGATACAAGAGACCCAGTACTTC
j_gene: TRBJ2-1; v_gene: TRBV2; abundance: .; d_gene: .; CDR3aa: CASSVNNEQFF; CDR3nt: TGTGCCAGCAGCGTTAACAATGAGCAGTTCTTC
j_gene: TRBJ2-5; v_gene: TRBV2; abundance: few; d_gene: .; CDR3aa: CASIPLQGVETQYF; CDR3nt: TGTGCCAGCATCCCTCTACAGGGCGTTGAGACCCAGTACTTC
j_gene: TRBJ2-5; v_gene: TRBV2; abundance: .; d_gene: .; CDR3aa: CASSVVRGGETQYF; CDR3nt: TGTGCCAGCAGTGTAGTCAGGGGAGGAGAGACCCAGTACTTC
j_gene: TRBJ1-5; v_gene: TRBV27; abundance: .; d_gene: TRBD1; CDR3aa: CASSLDREGNQPQHF; CDR3nt: TGTGCCAGCAGTTTAGACAGGGAAGGCAATCAGCCCCAGCATTTT
j_gene: TRBJ1-3; v_gene: TRBV2; abundance: .; d_gene: .; CDR3aa: CASSENNSGNTIYF; CDR3nt: TGTGCCAGCAGCGAAAACAACTCTGGAAACACCATATATTTT
j_gene: TRBJ2-3; v_gene: TRBV5-4; abundance: .; d_gene: TRBD2; CDR3aa: CANSRGGEGTQYF; CDR3nt: TGTGCCAACTCACGGGGGGGAGAGGGAACGCAGTATTTT
j_gene: TRBJ2-5; v_gene: TRBV9; abundance: .; d_gene: .; CDR3aa: CASSPHGGIQETQYF; CDR3nt: TGTGCCAGCAGCCCCCATGGGGGGATACAAGAGACCCAGTACTTC
j_gene: TRBJ1-2; v_gene: TRBV11-2; abundance: .; d_gene: TRBD1; CDR3aa: CASSSPPRTGGNYGYTF; CDR3nt: TGTGCCAGCAGCTCCCCACCACGGACAGGGGGTAACTATGGCTACACCTTC
j_gene: TRBJ2-2; v_gene: TRBV6-1; abundance: .; d_gene: TRBD2; CDR3aa: CASSASGGDAGELFF; CDR3nt: TGTGCCAGCAGTGCTAGCGGGGGGGATGCCGGGGAGCTGTTTTTT
j_gene: TRBJ2-7; v_gene: TRBV9; abundance: .; d_gene: .; CDR3aa: CASSPSPSSYEQYF; CDR3nt: TGTGCCAGCAGCCCCTCCCCGAGCTCCTACGAGCAGTACTTC
j_gene: TRBJ2-1; v_gene: TRBV14; abundance: .; d_gene: .; CDR3aa: CASSQDRAVTKYNEQFF; CDR3nt: TGTGCCAGCAGCCAAGATCGAGCAGTTACCAAATACAATGAGCAGTTCTTC
j_gene: TRBJ1-3; v_gene: TRBV10-3; abundance: .; d_gene: .; CDR3aa: CAISVGAGNTIYF; CDR3nt: TGTGCCATCAGTGTAGGGGCTGGAAACACCATATATTTT
j_gene: TRBJ1-1; v_gene: TRBV7-9; abundance: .; d_gene: .; CDR3aa: CASSLALWENTEAFF; CDR3nt: TGTGCCAGCAGCTTAGCCTTGTGGGAAAACACTGAAGCTTTCTTT
j_gene: TRBJ1-6; v_gene: TRBV19; abundance: .; d_gene: TRBD1; CDR3aa: CASSRQGVDSPLHF; CDR3nt: TGTGCCAGTAGTCGACAGGGGGTGGATTCACCCCTCCACTTT
j_gene: TRBJ1-5; v_gene: TRBV29-1; abundance: .; d_gene: .; CDR3aa: CSVGEDQPQHF; CDR3nt: TGCAGCGTGGGGGAGGATCAGCCCCAGCATTTT
j_gene: TRBJ1-1; v_gene: TRBV4-2; abundance: .; d_gene: .; CDR3aa: CASSPRLGSGDGTEAFF; CDR3nt: TGTGCCAGCAGCCCCCGTCTCGGGAGTGGAGATGGCACTGAAGCTTTCTTT
j_gene: TRBJ1-1; v_gene: TRBV6-6; abundance: .; d_gene: .; CDR3aa: CASSYPLRMNTEAFF; CDR3nt: TGTGCCAGCAGTTACCCACTACGTATGAACACTGAAGCTTTCTTT
j_gene: TRBJ2-3; v_gene: TRBV4-3; abundance: .; d_gene: TRBD1; CDR3aa: CASSQVGTGGADTQYF; CDR3nt: TGCGCCAGCAGCCAAGTGGGGACAGGGGGGGCAGATACGCAGTATTTT
j_gene: TRBJ1-2; v_gene: TRBV6-5; abundance: .; d_gene: .; CDR3aa: CASSSYRGRYGYTF; CDR3nt: TGTGCCAGCAGTTCGTACCGGGGACGCTATGGCTACACCTTC
j_gene: TRBJ1-1; v_gene: TRBV6-5; abundance: .; d_gene: .; CDR3aa: CASTSGGTEAFF; CDR3nt: TGTGCCAGCACCTCCGGGGGAACTGAAGCTTTCTTT
j_gene: TRBJ2-1; v_gene: TRBV5-4; abundance: once; d_gene: .; CDR3aa: CASSLDVRPPYEQFF; CDR3nt: TGTGCCAGCAGCTTGGATGTTAGGCCCCCCTATGAGCAGTTCTTC
j_gene: TRBJ2-1; v_gene: TRBV4-1; abundance: .; d_gene: .; CDR3aa: CASSQEAGGTSYNEQFF; CDR3nt: TGCGCCAGCAGCCAAGAAGCCGGGGGTACCTCCTACAATGAGCAGTTCTTC
j_gene: TRBJ1-6; v_gene: TRBV2; abundance: .; d_gene: TRBD1; CDR3aa: CASSHPQPGTVNSPLHF; CDR3nt: TGTGCCAGCAGCCATCCTCAGCCCGGGACAGTTAATTCACCCCTCCACTTT
j_gene: TRBJ1-3; v_gene: TRBV9; abundance: .; d_gene: .; CDR3aa: CASSPLQGGGNTIYF; CDR3nt: TGTGCCAGCAGCCCTTTACAGGGTGGTGGAAACACCATATATTTT
j_gene: TRBJ1-5; v_gene: TRBV7-2; abundance: .; d_gene: .; CDR3aa: CASSLAGTTGNQPQHF; CDR3nt: TGTGCCAGCAGCTTAGCCGGGACAACGGGCAATCAGCCCCAGCATTTT
j_gene: TRBJ2-7; v_gene: TRBV5-1; abundance: .; d_gene: .; CDR3aa: CASSLVGSRSSYEQYF; CDR3nt: TGCGCCAGCAGCTTGGTGGGCTCGAGGAGCTCCTACGAGCAGTACTTC
j_gene: TRBJ1-2; v_gene: TRBV2; abundance: .; d_gene: .; CDR3aa: CASSEQQGRGGYTF; CDR3nt: TGTGCCAGCAGTGAACAACAGGGACGGGGTGGCTACACCTTC
j_gene: TRBJ2-7; v_gene: TRBV25-1; abundance: .; d_gene: .; CDR3aa: CASRGPSYEQYF; CDR3nt: TGTGCCAGCAGGGGTCCGTCCTACGAGCAGTACTTC
j_gene: TRBJ1-2; v_gene: TRBV5-1; abundance: .; d_gene: .; CDR3aa: CASSLRAGDNYGYTF; CDR3nt: TGCGCCAGCAGCTTGAGGGCAGGGGATAACTATGGCTACACCTTC
j_gene: TRBJ1-5; v_gene: TRBV6-4; abundance: .; d_gene: .; CDR3aa: CARRDAPKVSNQPQHF; CDR3nt: TGTGCCAGGCGAGACGCTCCCAAGGTTAGCAATCAGCCCCAGCATTTT
j_gene: TRBJ1-2; v_gene: TRBV7-8; abundance: once; d_gene: .; CDR3aa: CASSSGQFSNANYGYTF; CDR3nt: TGTGCCAGCAGCTCCGGACAGTTTTCAAACGCTAACTATGGCTACACCTTC
j_gene: TRBJ2-3; v_gene: TRBV7-9; abundance: few; d_gene: TRBD1; CDR3aa: CASSPRGQGLADTQYF; CDR3nt: TGTGCCAGCAGCCCCCGGGGACAGGGGCTAGCAGATACGCAGTATTTT
j_gene: TRBJ1-5; v_gene: TRBV5-5; abundance: .; d_gene: TRBD1; CDR3aa: CASSQTGELLSPQHF; CDR3nt: TGTGCCAGCAGCCAGACAGGGGAACTTCTTTCCCCCCAGCATTTT
j_gene: TRBJ1-5; v_gene: TRBV15; abundance: .; d_gene: .; CDR3aa: CATSRDPRDNQPQHF; CDR3nt: TGTGCCACCAGCAGAGATCCCAGGGACAATCAGCCCCAGCATTTT